This TCR beta chain was found in a study of blood T cell repertoires in COVID-19. Study-level information: Acute-phase and convalescent COVID-19 samples originated in the United States, Italy and Spain. Sources were T cells, B-cell-depleted T cells, or PBMCs; the material itself was cDNA or gDNA.

This clone was counted between two and nine times. As processed by the authors: It was from reference gene primer amplification that nucleated cell counts were estimated. This table comes from immunoSEQ multiplex PCR, and its TCRdb copy is limited to in-frame clones, with some not included. V and J calls and clone size are as listed in that table; D and trimming were resolved from the DNA. The sample has some 170,000 clones, 60% to 85% seen once. The CDR3 has 13 residues. CDR1 and CDR2 (germline): SGHAT, FQNNGV. V dropped 5 bases and J dropped 7 bases, with 14 bases sitting between them. The rearrangement uses TRBV11-2 and TRBJ1-2; tentative D call: TRBD1 (5 bases). The sequence derives from a man aged 55 to 70 with acute or convalescent COVID-19. Source material: peripheral blood. As DNA, the CDR3 is TGTGCCAGCAGCACGGAGGGGAAAGGTGGCTACACCTTC. Protein sequence: CASSTEGKGGYTF.